The sequence of this T cell receptor beta chain was determined in a study of blood T cell repertoires in COVID-19. The CDR3 is made up of 14 amino acids. CDR1 and CDR2 from the germline V gene are MNHEY and SMNVEV (reference sequence). The junction had 5 bases not matched to a gene; V was cut back by 7 bases and J by 0 bases. Clones were sequenced by immunoSEQ multiplex PCR, and TCRdb holds only the in-frame ones, with some missing. This table holds 100,000 or so clones, 80% found once. The chain has TRBV27 and TRBJ1-1; 7 bases are shared with TRBD1. This receptor was taken from a woman in her 70s with acute or convalescent COVID-19. The sequencing sample was made of peripheral blood. The CDR3 DNA sequence: TGTGCCAGCAAGAGACAGGGAATGAACACTGAAGCTTTCTTT. Amino acids: CASKRQGMNTEAFF.